Following are 2 T cell receptor beta chains from one sample sequenced in a study of T cell repertoires in cytomegalovirus infection. TCRdb reanalysed the reads using MiXCR and keeps one entry per CDR3 protein. This table holds roughly 110,000 distinct CDR3 sequences, roughly 9.1% found once. Their specific antigens are unknown. The material sequenced was PBMCs, sequenced either directly or after in vitro stimulation (not recorded which). All receptors derive from a human donor in good health (CMV status not recorded). Some clones in this sample may be carry-over from other donors' samples.

This clonotype has ten or more counts. The chain is built from TRBV7-2 and TRBJ1-1, with 7 bases that match TRBD1. Germline V CDR1 and CDR2: SGHTA, FQGNSA. V was clipped by 7 bases and J by 2 bases; unmatched bases: 10. The CDR3 is 15 residues long. CDR3 region: CASKVGQNLNTEAFF. In nucleotides, the CDR3 is TGTGCCAGCAAGGTGGGACAGAACTTAAACACTGAAGCTTTCTTT. The whole variable domain, remainder taken from reference TRBV7-2 and TRBJ1-1, is GAGVSQSPSNKVTEKGKDVELRCDPISGHTALYWYRQSLGQGLEFLIYFQGNSAPDKSGLPSDRFSAERTGGSVSTLTIQRTQQEDSAVYLCASKVGQNLNTEAFFGQGTRLTVV.

Many counts were recorded for this clonotype. CDR3 amino acids: CASSRQGQGQETQYF. The DNA of the CDR3 is TGTGCCAGTAGTCGTCAGGGACAGGGACAAGAGACCCAGTACTTC. This rearrangement joins TRBV19 to TRBJ2-5, with 9 bases identical to TRBD1. Trimming removed 5 bases from V and 2 bases from J; junction bases left unmatched: 6. Germline assignment: CDR1 LNHDA and CDR2 SQIVND (reference sequence). The length of the CDR3 is 15 residues.